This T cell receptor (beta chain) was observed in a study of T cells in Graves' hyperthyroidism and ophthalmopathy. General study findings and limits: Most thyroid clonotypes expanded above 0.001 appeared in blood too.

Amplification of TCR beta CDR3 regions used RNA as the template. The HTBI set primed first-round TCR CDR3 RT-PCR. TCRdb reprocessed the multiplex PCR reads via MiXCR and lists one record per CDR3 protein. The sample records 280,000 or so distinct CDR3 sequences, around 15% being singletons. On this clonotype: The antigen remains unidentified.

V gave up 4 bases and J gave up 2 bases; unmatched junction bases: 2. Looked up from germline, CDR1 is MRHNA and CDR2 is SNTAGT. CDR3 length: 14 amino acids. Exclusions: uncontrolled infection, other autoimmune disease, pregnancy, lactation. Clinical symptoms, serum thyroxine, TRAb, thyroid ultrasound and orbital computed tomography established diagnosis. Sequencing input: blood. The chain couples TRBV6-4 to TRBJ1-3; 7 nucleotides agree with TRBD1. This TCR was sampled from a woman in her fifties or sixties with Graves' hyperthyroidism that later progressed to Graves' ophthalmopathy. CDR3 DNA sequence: TGTGCCAGCAGTGTTGACAGGGCTGGAAACACCATATATTTT. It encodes CASSVDRAGNTIYF.